This T cell receptor (beta chain) was sequenced for a study of read filtering for tumor transcriptome and immune sequencing (TCRdb year 2020). In terms of the full investigation: The cohort consisted of over 16 male and roughly 13 female patients, with a mean age of 65.9 years and an age range of about 47 to 85. Using the same bone marrow samples, the study ran both targeted immune repertoire sequencing and bulk whole-transcriptome sequencing and then compared the TCR repertoires from each method. After DNase treatment, whole-transcriptome libraries were prepared using the TruSeq RNA Access Library Prep Kit. As a main aim, a read-filtering strategy for immune repertoire data was addressed, with the specific question being whether clonotypes supported by a single read should be removed. Under revised international staging, roughly eight patients fell into R-ISS I, 15 or so into R-ISS II and about seven into R-ISS III. TCR-region mapped reads per sample ranged from about 3.5 to 11 million with IR-seq versus only roughly 85 to 1273 with RNA-seq. Points the paper makes about the study in general: In IR-seq, about 82% of clonotypes but about 3.5% of total reads were represented by single-read clonotypes, whereas in RNA-seq, around 73% of clonotypes and approximately 44% of reads were represented by single-read clonotypes. Rather than purified T cells, the sorted CD138-negative fraction was a mixed bone marrow immune population. When single-read clonotypes were removed, the proportions of shared clonotypes in IR-seq and RNA-seq correlated more strongly. Clonotypes were captured by IR-seq at much higher depth and more reliably than by RNA-seq, and smaller IR-seq throughput was sufficient for identification of most shared clonotypes.

V was cut back by 8 bases and J by 2 bases, leaving a gap of 11 bases between them. From a lookup of the germline V gene, CDR1 and CDR2 are SQVTM and ANQGSEA. The CDR3 runs 12 residues from the cysteine to the phenylalanine. Only the CDR3 DNA is retained, 36 bases long and in frame from the first base. Starting from 400 ng RNA, TCR libraries were constructed with the Immunoverse kit using molecular barcoded adaptors that cover the alpha/delta and beta/gamma chains. TCR library preparation used the same RNA that went into transcriptome sequencing. Sequencing of the TCR libraries was done on an Illumina HiSeq 4000 with 2 x 150 cycles. Regarding the original processing steps: With MiXCR, TCR reads were aligned to human V, D, J and C references and assembled into CDR3 clonotypes, with quality filtering and error correction included. The tcR package in R was used to analyze clonotype counts and gene usage diversity. For inspection of raw mapping reads, RNA-seq reads were mapped by STAR aligner version 2.5.3a onto GRCh37 of the human genome. To test the effect of sequencing depth on detected clonotypes, IR-seq fastq files were randomly downsampled using Seqtk 1.3. TCRdb's own reprocessing of the public reads used fastp at Q25 and MiXCR and kept productive beta chains. Every entry covers one CDR3 protein and lists the most common genes and DNA from its rows. For this entry, the V and J calls and clone size follow TCRdb and not the study's own pipeline. The sample data list 20,000 or so distinct CDR3 sequences, and about 20% of these were observed just once. Jointly, the top ten make up more than 45% of the sample.

Every patient had bone marrow sampled at the time of active disease. Ficoll-Hypaque density gradient centrifugation was used to isolate bone marrow mononuclear cells. Myeloma plasma cells were removed and CD138-negative cells were obtained by negative selection following labeling with CD138 magnetic microbeads on a MACS separator. Purity of the isolated cells was checked by flow cytometry on an Attune NxT using CD138 antibodies. Total RNA was extracted with TRIzol reagent and quantified with a NanoDrop spectrophotometer. For each patient, the CD138-negative bone marrow sample underwent paired RNA-seq and IR-seq. This clonotype has at least ten counts. No cognate antigen has been identified for it. No much larger clonotype is one base removed from it; base qualities were not supplied.

The rearrangement joined TRBV29-1 to TRBJ2-3; the D gene is not confidently resolved. Sequenced material: a population of CD138-negative cells sorted from bone marrow. This sample's cell subset or site label indicates: bone marrow mononuclear cells depleted of CD138+ plasma/myeloma cells by negative magnetic selection. The receptor's source is a donor aged 40 or over with multiple myeloma. The nucleotides read TGCAGCCCCCACCGATCCACAGATACGCAGTATTTT. This encodes CSPHRSTDTQYF.